In this sample, the clone carrying this T cell receptor (beta chain) turned up a few times. As yet, its antigen is unknown. The sample contains more than one DNA sequence encoding this CDR3. This sample is part of a study of cytomegalovirus exposure and HLA in healthy donors. Primers: 60 Vbeta forward and 13 Jbeta reverse. Libraries were prepared by immunoSEQ multiplex PCR; TCRdb keeps only in-frame clonotypes and omits some of them. The sample lists around 94,000 clones; roughly three quarters were seen once. Losses at the gene ends were 3 bases for V and 4 bases for J; bases not matched to a gene: 3. Per the germline V gene, CDR1 is SGHDT and CDR2 is YYEEEE. This CDR3 comprises 14 residues. Overall study results and limits: A later analysis appeared to link common viral pathogens to several of the most significant clusters. Some highly shared sequence variants likely arose as a pipeline artifact.

The rearrangement uses TRBV5-6 and TRBJ2-7, with 11 bases lining up with TRBD1. This TCR was recovered from a woman between 40 and 50 years old in good health and CMV-seronegative. The sequencing sample was made of PBMCs. CDR3 in amino acids: CASSYGQGAYEQYF. CDR3 nucleotides: TGTGCCAGCAGCTACGGACAGGGGGCTTACGAGCAGTACTTC. Using reference TRBV5-6 and TRBJ2-7 for the parts outside the CDR3, the full variable domain is DAGVTQSPTHLIKTRGQQVTLRCSPKSGHDTVSWYQQALGQGPQFIFQYYEEEERQRGNFPDRFSGHQFPNYSSELNVNALLLGDSALYLCASSYGQGAYEQYFGPGTRLTVT.